This T cell receptor beta chain came from a study of T cell repertoires in cytomegalovirus infection. Across the whole study: CMV epitopes used comprised recently identified HLA-C-restricted ones and well-studied HLA-B-restricted ones. Findings of the study overall: CMV carriers with the relevant HLA were identified by cumulative public TCR beta family frequency.

TCRdb ran MiXCR on the reads and lists one entry per CDR3 protein. Of 450,000 to 600,000 distinct CDR3 sequences in the sample, about 33% are singletons; the top ten hold about a sixth. Regarding this clonotype: Its antigen is undetermined.

The CDR3 covers 13 residues. V lost 5 bases, J lost 1 base, and 8 bases lay in between. CDR1 and CDR2 from the germline V gene are MNHNS and SASEGT. The input for sequencing was cultured PBMCs, taken from culture after CMV antigen stimulation. V is TRBV6-1 and J is TRBJ1-1; D ambiguous. The clonotype originates from a human donor in good health (CMV status not recorded). Some clones in this sample may be carry-over from other donors' samples. CDR3 DNA: TGTGCCAGCAGTTATGGGGAGAACACTGAAGCTTTCTTT. Translation gives CASSYGENTEAFF.